This T cell receptor (beta chain) is from a study of blood T cells in healthy people across ages. Next came a second PCR, run for about 6 to 11 cycles, which used a sample-barcoded 5' primer along with a J-beta primer mix. TCRdb re-derived calls from the 5' RACE reads in MiXCR, one entry per CDR3 protein. Of 800,000 to 950,000 distinct CDR3 sequences in the sample, around 29% are singletons; the top ten hold approximately 10%. The table lists this clonotype with a few counts. Its cognate antigen is unknown. A much larger clone differs from this one at a single base, so this may be a read error. The CDR3 length is 18 residues. J lost 11 bases, V lost 3 bases, and 24 bases had no gene match. Per germline, CDR1 SEHNR and CDR2 FQNEAQ (reference sequence). General observations from the study: PBMC samples, being unsorted, prevented any conclusive comparison of naive and antigen-experienced cells. Diversity estimates drawn from one million T cells were deemed underestimates. Roughly linear declines in TCR beta diversity per million T cells occurred with age.

Total RNA, at least 5 micrograms per sample, came from PBMCs. This sample was also put to use in a study of T cells of mothers and their children.

The sequence came from a woman aged 40 to 55 in good health. Sequenced sample: blood. This chain links TRBV7-9 with TRBJ2-5, with 7 bases aligning to TRBD1. CDR3 residues: CASSFPKPTGRLGNEQYF. In DNA, the CDR3 is TGTGCCAGCAGCTTCCCAAAGCCGACAGGGAGATTGGGCAATGAGCAGTACTTC. Drawing the rest from reference TRBV7-9 and TRBJ2-5, the complete variable domain is DTGVSQNPRHKITKRGQNVTFRCDPISEHNRLYWYRQTLGQGPEFLTYFQNEAQLEKSRLLSDRFSAERPKGSFSTLEIQRTEQGDSAMYLCASSFPKPTGRLGNEQYFGPGTRLLVL.